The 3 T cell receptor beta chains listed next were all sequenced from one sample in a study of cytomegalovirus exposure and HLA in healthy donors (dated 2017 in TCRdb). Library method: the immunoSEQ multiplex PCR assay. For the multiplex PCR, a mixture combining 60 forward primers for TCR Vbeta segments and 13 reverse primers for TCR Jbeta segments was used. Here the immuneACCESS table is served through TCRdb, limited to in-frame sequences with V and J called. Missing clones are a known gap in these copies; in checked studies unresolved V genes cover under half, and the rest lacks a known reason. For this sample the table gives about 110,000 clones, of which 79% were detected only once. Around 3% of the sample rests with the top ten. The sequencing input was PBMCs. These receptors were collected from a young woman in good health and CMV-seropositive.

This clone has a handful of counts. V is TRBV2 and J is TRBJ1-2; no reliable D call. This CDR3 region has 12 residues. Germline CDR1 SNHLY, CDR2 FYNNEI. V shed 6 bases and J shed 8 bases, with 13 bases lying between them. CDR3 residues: CASSGGREGYTF. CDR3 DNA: TGTGCCAGCAGCGGCGGGAGGGAGGGCTACACCTTC.

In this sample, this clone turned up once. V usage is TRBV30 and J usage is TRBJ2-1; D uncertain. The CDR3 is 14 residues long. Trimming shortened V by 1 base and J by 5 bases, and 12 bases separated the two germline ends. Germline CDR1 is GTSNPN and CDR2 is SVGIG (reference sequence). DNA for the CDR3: TGTGCCTGGAGTGCGAACGCTATCGACAATGAGCAGTTCTTC. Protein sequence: CAWSANAIDNEQFF.

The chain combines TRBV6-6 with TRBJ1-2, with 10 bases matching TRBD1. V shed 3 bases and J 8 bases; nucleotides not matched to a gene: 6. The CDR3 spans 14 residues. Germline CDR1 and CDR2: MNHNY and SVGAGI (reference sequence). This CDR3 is CASSYRDRGDGYTF. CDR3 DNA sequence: TGTGCCAGCAGTTATCGGGACAGGGGTGACGGCTACACCTTC.